What follows are 31 T cell receptor beta chains derived from one specimen sequenced in a study of T cell responses to AZD1222 COVID-19 vaccine. TCRdb's table, derived via immunoSEQ multiplex PCR, lists solely in-frame clones and lacks some. The sample yields around 67,000 clones, around four fifths seen once. The sample consisted of peripheral blood, taken on day 0 of AZD1222 vaccination. The receptors were gathered from an adult in good health.

This chain joins TRBV15 and TRBJ1-1; D might be TRBD1 (6 bases). The CDR3 is 14 residues long. V was clipped by 4 bases and J by 4 bases, with 13 bases between them. The germline CDR1 and CDR2 sequences are LNHNV and YYDKDF (reference sequence). This chain's CDR3 is CATSIPQGFTEAFF. The CDR3 DNA is TGTGCCACCAGCATACCACAGGGCTTCACTGAAGCTTTCTTT.

The V call is TRBV4-3, the J call TRBJ1-2, with no clear D. This CDR3 has 14 residues. The germline gives CDR1 LGHNA, CDR2 YSLEER. V gave up 0 bases and J gave up 3 bases, with 8 bases separating them. The CDR3 coding sequence is TGCGCCAGCAGCCAAGAGACGGGCGACTATGGCTACACCTTC. Translated: CASSQETGDYGYTF.

The chain employs TRBV10-3 and TRBJ2-5; TRBD1 aligns across 7 bases. There are 14 residues in the CDR3. The junction had 13 bases not matched to a gene; V was cut back by 10 bases and J by 5 bases. Germline CDR1 and CDR2: ENHRY and SYGVKD. The CDR3 DNA reads as TGTGCCAGCCAAACCGGGACAGAGGACGAGACCCAGTACTTC. As protein: CASQTGTEDETQYF.

The V call is TRBV30, the J call TRBJ1-2; unclear D gene. The CDR3 has 16 residues. CDR1 is GTSNPN and CDR2 is SVGIG in the germline V gene (reference sequence). Trimming removed 4 bases from V and 0 bases from J, with 18 bases in between. The CDR3 spells CAWIPASNSANYGYTF. The CDR3 DNA sequence: TGTGCCTGGATACCCGCCTCCAATAGCGCTAACTATGGCTACACCTTC.

The rearrangement uses TRBV7-2 and TRBJ2-3, with 7 positions matching TRBD1. The CDR3 spans 15 residues. Trimming cost V 3 bases and J 2 bases; bases outside gene matches: 5. CDR1 is SGHTA and CDR2 is FQGNSA in the germline V gene. CDR3 DNA sequence: TGTGCCAGCAGCTTTACAGGGGCCCTCACAGATACGCAGTATTTT. The encoded protein is CASSFTGALTDTQYF.

This chain uses TRBV7-2 with TRBJ1-5; D remains unclear. Germline V gene sequence: CDR1 SGHTA, CDR2 FQGNSA. The CDR3 is 16 amino acids. The V end lost 1 base, the J end lost 0 bases, and 10 bases lay between the germline ends. DNA of the CDR3: TGTGCCAGCAGCTTAGTGGTGGGTTCTAGCAATCAGCCCCAGCATTTT. The encoded protein is CASSLVVGSSNQPQHF.

This clone was picked up one time. The chain links TRBV28 to TRBJ1-3; 8 nucleotides align to TRBD1. The CDR3 totals 14 residues. Germline CDR1 is MDHEN and CDR2 is SYDVKM. The J segment lost 4 bases and the V segment lost 6 bases, leaving 5 bases of the junction unmatched. This CDR3 is CASSPTGAGNTIYF. The CDR3 nucleotides read TGTGCCAGCAGCCCGACAGGGGCCGGAAACACCATATATTTT.

The chain joins TRBV2 to TRBJ2-1, with 11 bases matching TRBD2. Germline V gene lookup returns CDR1 SNHLY and CDR2 FYNNEI. This CDR3 spans 20 amino acids. V dropped 6 bases and J dropped 0; count of bases not matched to a gene: 16. The CDR3: CASRALAGGTALRSYNEQFF. CDR3 DNA: TGTGCCAGCAGAGCGCTAGCGGGGGGTACGGCTCTGCGCTCCTACAATGAGCAGTTCTTC.

V is TRBV14 and J is TRBJ1-2; 8 bases are a match to TRBD1. V gave up 4 bases and J gave up 2 bases; unmatched junction bases: 3. This CDR3 comprises 14 residues. Germline assignment: CDR1 SGHDN and CDR2 FVKESK. This chain's CDR3 is CASSRTGPNYGYTF. CDR3 sequence (DNA): TGTGCCAGCAGCCGGACAGGGCCCAACTATGGCTACACCTTC.

J is TRBJ2-5 and V is TRBV5-1, with D possibly TRBD2 on 6 matching bases. V lost 0 bases and J lost 10, with 7 bases in between. CDR1 and CDR2 from the germline V gene are SGHRS and YFSETQ. The CDR3 totals 11 residues. The CDR3 reads CASSLDGSQYF. The CDR3 DNA reads TGCGCCAGCAGCTTGGACGGGAGCCAGTACTTC.

V usage is TRBV18 and J usage is TRBJ1-5; D remains unclear. The germline gives CDR1 KGHSH, CDR2 LQKENI. The CDR3 sequence is 13 residues long. V gave up 5 bases and J gave up 0 bases, with 5 bases separating them. The CDR3 loop reads CASSSDSNQPQHF. The CDR3 nucleotides read TGTGCCAGCTCATCGGATAGCAATCAGCCCCAGCATTTT.

The chain carries TRBV21-1 and TRBJ2-2; the table's TRBD2 call for D was not verified on the DNA. TRBV21-1 is deemed a pseudogene. This CDR3 has 16 amino acids. This CDR3 is CASFSGGRRNTGELFF. In nucleotides, the CDR3 is TGTGCCAGCTTTAGCGGGGGGCGACGGAACACCGGGGAGCTGTTTTTT.

The V call is TRBV3-1 (or the pseudogene TRBV3-2), the J call TRBJ1-6; D is uncertain. The V gene lost 5 bases and the J gene lost 0 bases, with 11 bases spanning the gap. The V gene's germline CDR1 is LGHDT and CDR2 YNNKEL (reference sequence). This CDR3 comprises 16 residues. The CDR3 protein is CASSYGSSSYNSPLHF. CDR3 in DNA: TGTGCCAGCAGCTACGGGTCGAGCTCCTATAATTCACCCCTCCACTTT.

The chain recombines TRBV7-3 with TRBJ2-7; 8 bases match TRBD1. J lost 3 bases, V lost 6 bases, and 4 bases had no gene match. CDR3 length: 13 amino acids. CDR1 SGHTA and CDR2 FQGTGA come from the germline V gene. The CDR3 nucleotides are TGTGCCAGCAGTCAGGACAGGGACTACGAGCAGTACTTC. Translated, it gives CASSQDRDYEQYF.

This clone was counted a single time. The chain's CDR3 is CASSLGGGYGYTF. CDR3 nucleotide sequence: TGTGCCAGCAGCTTAGGTGGGGGGTATGGCTACACCTTC. The genes are TRBV7-2 and TRBJ1-2; a possible D gene is TRBD1 (5 bases). Germline V gives CDR1 SGHTA, CDR2 FQGNSA. The CDR3 covers 13 residues. V dropped 1 base and J dropped 5 bases, with 8 bases sitting between them.

This clone was found once. The J gene is TRBJ2-2, the V gene TRBV7-9, with no clear D. V was trimmed by 3 bases and J by 0 bases, leaving 8 bases between them. The CDR3 spans 15 residues. Germline lookup yields CDR1 SEHNR and CDR2 FQNEAQ (reference sequence). The CDR3 DNA sequence: TGTGCCAGCAGCTTGGACGTCACGAACACCGGGGAGCTGTTTTTT. This translates into CASSLDVTNTGELFF.

This clone showed up just a few times. The J gene is TRBJ1-1, the V gene TRBV27; possible D gene TRBD1, 5 bases. This CDR3 spans 14 amino acids. V was pared by 5 bases and J by 3 bases, with 13 bases between. Germline V gene data show CDR1 as MNHEY and CDR2 as SMNVEV (reference sequence). The DNA of the CDR3 is TGTGCCAGCAGTCGGGGGGATGGTTACACTGAAGCTTTCTTT. Its protein is CASSRGDGYTEAFF.

The gene calls are TRBV7-8 and TRBJ1-1; D unresolved. Trimming stripped 4 bases from V and 4 bases from J, with 16 bases between. Germline V gene lookup returns CDR1 SGHVS and CDR2 FQNEAQ. The CDR3 has 15 amino acids. The CDR3 nucleotides read TGTGCCAGCAGCTCAGAGCGGGCTCGTAGCACTGAAGCTTTCTTT. It encodes CASSSERARSTEAFF.

This CDR3 reads CASSWGSPNTEAFF. CDR3 nucleotide sequence: TGTGCCAGCAGCTGGGGGTCTCCGAACACTGAAGCTTTCTTT. The chain combines TRBV27 with TRBJ1-1, with a possible D match to TRBD1 (5 bases). V dropped 6 bases and J dropped 1 base, with 12 bases sitting between them. Germline CDR1 and CDR2: MNHEY and SMNVEV (reference sequence). This CDR3 is 14 amino acids long.

This sequence joins TRBV30 and TRBJ1-4; 9 nucleotides match TRBD1. Germline CDR1 is GTSNPN and CDR2 is SVGIG (reference sequence). The trim removed 3 bases at V and 5 bases at J, leaving 10 bases unmatched. The CDR3 covers 16 residues. CDR3 DNA: TGTGCCTGGAGGGTTCGAGGGACAGGGAAAAATGAAAAACTGTTTTTT. This gives the protein CAWRVRGTGKNEKLFF.

The rearrangement links TRBV7-3 to TRBJ1-5, with D unresolved. Germline CDR1 is SGHTA and CDR2 is FQGTGA. CDR3 length: 10 amino acids. The ends were cut back, 5 bases at V and 5 bases at J, with 1 base in the middle. The CDR3 spells CASSHQPQHF. In DNA, the CDR3 is TGTGCCAGCAGCCATCAGCCCCAGCATTTT. Full variable domain (rest looked up from reference TRBV7-3 and TRBJ1-5): GAGVSQTPSNKVTEKGKYVELRCDPISGHTALYWYRQSLGQGPEFLIYFQGTGAADDSGLPNDRFFAVRPEGSVSTLKIQRTERGDSAVYLCASSHQPQHFGDGTRLSIL.

The chain recombines TRBV30 with TRBJ1-3, with no clear D. With 5 bases removed from V and 0 bases from J, the gap between germline ends came to 8 bases. There are 13 residues in the CDR3. CDR1 and CDR2 (germline): GTSNPN, SVGIG (reference sequence). The CDR3 DNA reads TGTGCCTGGGCCAGCGGCTCTGGAAACACCATATATTTT. Encoded protein: CAWASGSGNTIYF.

In this sample, this clone turned up a few times. J is TRBJ1-2 and V is TRBV28, with D possibly matching TRBD1 (5 bases). There are 14 residues in the CDR3. V lost 4 bases, J lost 4 bases, and 13 bases lay in between. Germline V gene data show CDR1 as MDHEN and CDR2 as SYDVKM. CDR3 nucleotides: TGTGCCAGCAGTTCCAGGGAGCCTCCCTATGGCTACACCTTC. Translating it yields CASSSREPPYGYTF.

The genes are TRBV10-1 and TRBJ2-2; 7 bases are shared with TRBD1. Trimming cost V 6 bases and J 5 bases; bases outside gene matches: 6. This CDR3 has 14 residues. CDR1 WNHNN and CDR2 SYGVQD come from the germline V gene (reference sequence). The CDR3 sequence is CASRPDRVTGELFF. The DNA for the CDR3 is TGCGCCAGCAGACCAGACAGGGTAACCGGGGAGCTGTTTTTT.

V usage is TRBV14 and J usage is TRBJ1-3; 9 bases match TRBD1. CDR1 is SGHDN, CDR2 FVKESK, per germline. CDR3 length: 16 residues. With V trimmed by 4 bases and J by 2 bases, 6 bases remained unmatched. CDR3 nucleotide sequence: TGTGCCAGCAGCCCAAACAGGGGGCTCCCTGGAAACACCATATATTTT. Amino acids: CASSPNRGLPGNTIYF.

This chain uses TRBV3-1 (or the pseudogene TRBV3-2) with TRBJ1-1; no clear D gene. V was pared by 2 bases and J by 1 base, with 8 bases between. This CDR3 region has 14 residues. Germline lookup yields CDR1 LGHDT and CDR2 YNNKEL (reference sequence). CDR3 region: CASSQKRRNTEAFF. In DNA, the CDR3 is TGTGCCAGCAGCCAAAAGAGACGGAACACTGAAGCTTTCTTT.

CDR3 DNA sequence: TGTGCCAGCAGCGATGCTAGCGGGAAGAATGAGCAGTTCTTC. It is translated as CASSDASGKNEQFF. This rearrangement joins TRBV9 to TRBJ2-1, with 9 nucleotides matching TRBD2. This CDR3 spans 14 amino acids. V shed 3 bases and J 7 bases; nucleotides not matched to a gene: 5. Per the germline V gene, CDR1 is SGDLS and CDR2 is YYNGEE.

The chain combines TRBV5-5 with TRBJ1-3, with a possible D match to TRBD1 (5 bases). The V end lost 0 bases, the J end lost 1 base, and 8 bases lay between the germline ends. The germline V gene has CDR1 SGHKS and CDR2 YYEKEE (reference sequence). CDR3 length: 15 amino acids. The CDR3 spells CASSLGTGSGNTIYF. The CDR3 nucleotides are TGTGCCAGCAGCTTGGGCACAGGTTCTGGAAACACCATATATTTT.

V gene TRBV30 combines with J gene TRBJ2-7; 7 bases are shared with TRBD2. Germline loops: CDR1 GTSNPN, CDR2 SVGIG (reference sequence). This CDR3 comprises 15 residues. V trimming: 0 bases; J trimming: 3 bases; junction bases outside the gene matches: 8. CDR3 bases: TGTGCCTGGAGTGTACGGGGAGGGCCGATCTACGAGCAGTACTTC. Translated, it gives CAWSVRGGPIYEQYF. Complete variable domain (other parts from reference TRBV30 and TRBJ2-7): SQTIHQWPATLVQPVGSPLSLECTVEGTSNPNLYWYRQAAGRGLQLLFYSVGIGQISSEVPQNLSASRPQDRQFILSSKKLLLSDSGFYLCAWSVRGGPIYEQYFGPGTRLTVT.

This rearrangement joins TRBV28 to TRBJ2-1; TRBD2 aligns across 11 bases. Germline CDR1 is MDHEN and CDR2 is SYDVKM. This CDR3 region has 14 residues. V lost 6 bases to trimming and J lost 5 bases; unmatched junction nucleotides: 3. The CDR3 protein is CASRLAGVNNEQFF. As DNA, the CDR3 is TGTGCCAGCAGACTAGCGGGGGTAAACAATGAGCAGTTCTTC.

This chain uses TRBV9 with TRBJ1-6, with TRBD1 as a possible D gene (6 bases). This CDR3 is built from 14 residues. Trimming pared 3 bases from V and 10 bases from J, leaving 14 bases between. Germline V CDR1 and CDR2: SGDLS, YYNGEE. CDR3 residues: CASSGAGERSPLHF. As DNA, the CDR3 is TGTGCCAGCAGCGGCGCAGGGGAGAGGTCACCCCTCCACTTT.